This T cell receptor beta chain was retrieved from a study of T cells in Graves' hyperthyroidism and ophthalmopathy. Study summary: The authors collected peripheral blood at initial diagnosis, before any treatment.

The study's findings and limits: Using 13 V-J features, a model discriminated ophthalmopathy from stable hyperthyroidism.

Trimming took 5 bases from V and 1 from J; bases not matched to a gene: 6. CDR1 is DFQATT, CDR2 SNEGSKA, per germline (reference sequence). This CDR3 has 15 residues. Turning to this clonotype: What it binds is not known.

Ophthalmopathy in the patients scored at least 3 on Clinical Activity Score and at least 4 on NOSPECS grade, lasting under 3 months. Researchers amplified the TCR beta CDR3 regions from RNA transcripts. Carried out on the TCR CDR3, a first-round RT-PCR used the HTBI primer set. TCRdb passed the multiplex PCR reads through MiXCR, listing each CDR3 protein once. The sample yields some 490,000 distinct CDR3 sequences, less than 25% seen once. This rearrangement joins TRBV20-1 to TRBJ1-1, with 11 bases identical to TRBD1. The sequencing input was blood. The TCR was taken from a woman in her 70s with Graves' ophthalmopathy. DNA of the CDR3: TGCAGTGCTTTTGGACAGGGGGCTCAGAACACTGAAGCTTTCTTT. It translates to CSAFGQGAQNTEAFF.